Given below is one TCR beta chain in context. The RNA usage for each TCR library was approximately 3,500 ng of total RNA. TCRdb re-called the 5' RACE reads, yielding one record per CDR3 amino acid sequence without DNA. Its table lists 440,000 or so distinct CDR3 sequences. CDR3 size: 15 residues. Germline CDR1 reads LNHDA; CDR2 reads SQIVND (reference sequence). The data originate from a study of monozygotic twins with inflammatory bowel disease. The chain has TRBV19 and TRBJ2-1; TCRdb names TRBD2, which stays unverified in the absence of DNA. The source material was blood. The receptor comes from a human donor with ulcerative colitis or Crohn's disease, or a healthy co-twin of an affected twin (not recorded which). The CDR3 loop reads CATRPSGLQVHEQFF.